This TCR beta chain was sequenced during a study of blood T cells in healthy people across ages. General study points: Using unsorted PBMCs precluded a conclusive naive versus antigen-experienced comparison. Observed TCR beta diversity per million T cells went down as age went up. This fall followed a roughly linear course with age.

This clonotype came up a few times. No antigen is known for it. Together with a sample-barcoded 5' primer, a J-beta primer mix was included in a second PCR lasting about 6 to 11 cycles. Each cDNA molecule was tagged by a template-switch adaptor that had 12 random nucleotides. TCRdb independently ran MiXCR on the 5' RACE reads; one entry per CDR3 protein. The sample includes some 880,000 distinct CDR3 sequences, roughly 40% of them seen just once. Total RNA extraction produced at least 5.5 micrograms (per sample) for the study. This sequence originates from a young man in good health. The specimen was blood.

The CDR3 here is CSATSDPGQGGDEQFF. Written as DNA, the CDR3 is TGCAGTGCCACATCCGATCCGGGACAGGGAGGCGATGAGCAGTTCTTC. The rearrangement links TRBV20-1 to TRBJ2-1; 9 nucleotides align to TRBD1. The CDR3 contains 16 residues. Germline-derived CDR1 and CDR2 are DFQATT and SNEGSKA (reference sequence). V trimming: 6 bases; J trimming: 8 bases; junction bases outside the gene matches: 17.